This is a list of T cell receptor beta chains from one sample in a study of blood T cell repertoires in COVID-19. Assay used: immunoSEQ multiplex PCR; TCRdb lists only in-frame clones, some missing. The data contain approximately 190,000 clones, roughly 84% of them singletons. The source material was peripheral blood. These receptors originate from a woman aged 40 to 50 who had recovered from COVID-19. Both conserved end residues are part of each CDR3. Each record gives: V gene, J gene, D gene, CDR3 DNA, CDR3 protein. A D gene is named only where the DNA matches it firmly.

TRBV7-9	TRBJ2-5	NA	TGTGCCAGCAGTTTACCTCTCCTACAAGAGACCCAGTACTTC	CASSLPLLQETQYF
TRBV27	TRBJ1-2	NA	TGTGCCAGCAGTTTATCGGGACATTATGGCTACACCTTC	CASSLSGHYGYTF
TRBV28	TRBJ2-1	TRBD2	TGTGCCAGCACCCTCGGGGGGGCCCTCCACAATGAGCAGTTCTTC	CASTLGGALHNEQFF
TRBV21-1	TRBJ2-2	NA	TGTGCCAGCAGCCTCCTATTTGAGTGGGAGGGGCTGGGCGGGGAGCTGTTTTTT	CASSLLFEWEGLGGELFF
TRBV28	TRBJ2-1	NA	TGTGCCAGCAGTTCAGGGGGACTAGGGGACAATGAGCAGTTCTTC	CASSSGGLGDNEQFF
TRBV11-2	TRBJ2-1	TRBD2	TGTGCCAGCAGCTCCTGGACTAGCGGGAGTCTGTTCTTC	CASSSWTSGSLFF
TRBV11-1	TRBJ1-2	TRBD1	TGTGCCAGCAGCTTAGCCGGGACAGGGGTCTATGGCTACACCTTC	CASSLAGTGVYGYTF
TRBV9	TRBJ1-2	NA	TGTGCCAGCAGCGTCCTCTCGACTACTAACTATGGCTACACCTTC	CASSVLSTTNYGYTF
TRBV6-5	TRBJ1-6	TRBD1	TGTGCCAGCAGTTACTATGGGACAGGCAATTCACCCCTCCACTTT	CASSYYGTGNSPLHF
TRBV10-3	TRBJ2-1	TRBD1	TGTGCCATCAGTTCAGGGGGCAGCTCCTACAATGAGCAGTTCTTC	CAISSGGSSYNEQFF
TRBV28	TRBJ2-2	NA	TGTGCCAGCAGTTTATTAGGGCAGGGATTCACCGGGGAGCTGTTTTTT	CASSLLGQGFTGELFF
TRBV11-2	TRBJ2-7	TRBD2	TGTGCCAGCAGCTTAAGGCGGGAGGACGAGCAGTACTTC	CASSLRREDEQYF
TRBV27	TRBJ2-7	TRBD1	TGTGCCAGCAGTGCGGACAGGGGGGCCTACGAGCAGTACTTC	CASSADRGAYEQYF
TRBV7-9	TRBJ1-5	TRBD1	TGTGCCAGCAGCGGTTCGGGGACAGGGCTTTTAGGCAATCAGCCCCAGCATTTT	CASSGSGTGLLGNQPQHF
TRBV5-6	TRBJ2-1	NA	TGTGCCAGCAGCTTGGATACTCTGGCACTACAAACGAACAATGAGCAGTTCTTC	CASSLDTLALQTNNEQFF
TRBV28	TRBJ2-3	NA	TGTGCCAGCAGTCCCTCGTCGGGGAGTTTGGCAGATACGCAGTATTTT	CASSPSSGSLADTQYF
TRBV3-1/TRBV3-2	TRBJ2-5	TRBD2	TGTGCCAGCAGCCCGCGCCTGGCGGGAGAAGAGACCCAGTACTTC	CASSPRLAGEETQYF
TRBV10-3	TRBJ2-2	NA	TGTGCCATCAGCGATTATTGGGGAGAGATCGGGACCGGGGAGCTGTTTTTT	CAISDYWGEIGTGELFF